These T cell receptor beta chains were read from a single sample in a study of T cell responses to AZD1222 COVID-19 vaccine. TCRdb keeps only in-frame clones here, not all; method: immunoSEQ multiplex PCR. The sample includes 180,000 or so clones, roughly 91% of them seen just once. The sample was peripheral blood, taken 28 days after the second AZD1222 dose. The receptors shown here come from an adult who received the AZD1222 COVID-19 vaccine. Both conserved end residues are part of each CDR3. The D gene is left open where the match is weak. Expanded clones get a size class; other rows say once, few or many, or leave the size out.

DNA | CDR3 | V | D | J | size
TGTGCCAGCAGCCAAGAAACCTCCGGGAGATGGAAGTTCTTC | CASSQETSGRWKFF | TRBV14 | . | TRBJ2-1 | .
TGTGCCAGCAGTTCGGAACCCGTGGCTGAGCAGTTCTTC | CASSSEPVAEQFF | TRBV28 | . | TRBJ2-1 | .
TGTGCCAGCAGCCGACGAGTAGGGGCCTACGGAGATACGCAGTATTTT | CASSRRVGAYGDTQYF | TRBV7-8 | . | TRBJ2-3 | .
TGTGCCATCAGCCTAGGGACTAGCGTTGGGGAGACCCAGTACTTC | CAISLGTSVGETQYF | TRBV10-3 | TRBD2 | TRBJ2-5 | .
TGTGCCAGCATTTCCGGGACAGGGGAAGAGACCCAGTACTTC | CASISGTGEETQYF | TRBV6-5 | TRBD1 | TRBJ2-5 | .
TGTGCCAGCAGCGGGGGACTAGCGGGAGTAAAGTACTTC | CASSGGLAGVKYF | TRBV5-4 | TRBD2 | TRBJ2-7 | .
TGTGCCAGCAGTCTCGGACTAGCGGGAGCCCACGAGCAGTACTTC | CASSLGLAGAHEQYF | TRBV27 | TRBD2 | TRBJ2-7 | .
TGTGCCAGCAGCCAGGGTACTCATAACACTGAAGCTTTCTTT | CASSQGTHNTEAFF | TRBV3-1/TRBV3-2 | . | TRBJ1-1 | once
TGTGCCAGCAGCTTAGCGCAGGGGCGCAATCAGCCCCAGCATTTT | CASSLAQGRNQPQHF | TRBV7-9 | . | TRBJ1-5 | .
TGTGCCAGTAGTCAACAGGGGGCTTTTCGTGGCTACACCTTC | CASSQQGAFRGYTF | TRBV19 | TRBD1 | TRBJ1-2 | .
TGCGCCAGCAGCTTGGGAGGCTCCAATCAGCCCCAGCATTTT | CASSLGGSNQPQHF | TRBV5-1 | . | TRBJ1-5 | .
TGTGCCAGCAGCAACCCGGGGACAGGGGTGGTTGTTGGTGAAAAACTGTTTTTT | CASSNPGTGVVVGEKLFF | TRBV6-2/TRBV6-3 | TRBD1 | TRBJ1-4 | once
TGTGCCAGCACCATGACCCACCTAGCGGGTGGCTACGAGCAGTACTTC | CASTMTHLAGGYEQYF | TRBV28 | TRBD2 | TRBJ2-7 | .
TGTGCCTGGAGTGAAGGCCTTATCTATGGCTACACCTTC | CAWSEGLIYGYTF | TRBV30 | . | TRBJ1-2 | .
TGCGCCAGCAATCTGGGAGGGGACAATGAGCAGTTCTTC | CASNLGGDNEQFF | TRBV5-1 | TRBD2 | TRBJ2-1 | .
TGTGCCAGCAGGGGTAGGGAAGTTGCTGAAGCTTTCTTT | CASRGREVAEAFF | TRBV6-5 | . | TRBJ1-1 | .
TGTGCCAGCAGCGGGGGGTACACTGAAGCTTTCTTT | CASSGGYTEAFF | TRBV2 | . | TRBJ1-1 | .
TGTGCCAGCAGCTTACGGGGACTAGCCCCCTACAATGAGCAGTTCTTC | CASSLRGLAPYNEQFF | TRBV11-2 | TRBD2 | TRBJ2-1 | .
TGTGCCAGCACCCTCCTACGGGAGGCCGGGGAGCTGTTTTTT | CASTLLREAGELFF | TRBV2 | TRBD2 | TRBJ2-2 | .
TGTGCCAGCAGCCCCCGACGGACTGAAGCTTTCTTT | CASSPRRTEAFF | TRBV28 | . | TRBJ1-1 | .
TGTGCCAGCAGTTTTACAGCGGGAGGGATCACAGATACGCAGTATTTT | CASSFTAGGITDTQYF | TRBV27 | TRBD2 | TRBJ2-3 | .
TGTGCCAGCAGCCCCGGGGGAGGGCCTAATGAAAAACTGTTTTTT | CASSPGGGPNEKLFF | TRBV7-2 | . | TRBJ1-4 | .
TGTGCCAGCAGTTACTCGAGACTGAACACCGGGGAGCTGTTTTTT | CASSYSRLNTGELFF | TRBV6-6 | . | TRBJ2-2 | .
TGTGCCAGCAGTTTGGCCGGGGTCGGCTACACCTTC | CASSLAGVGYTF | TRBV12-3/TRBV12-4 | . | TRBJ1-2 | .
TGTGCCACCAGCAGAGGGGGAGGGGGAGTCTACGAGCAGTACTTC | CATSRGGGGVYEQYF | TRBV15 | . | TRBJ2-7 | once
TGTGCCAGCAGTTACGGTGAAGCTGGACAGGGGTCAACAGATACGCAGTATTTT | CASSYGEAGQGSTDTQYF | TRBV6-2/TRBV6-3 | TRBD1 | TRBJ2-3 | .
TGCGCCAGCAGCCAAGACGGAAGTACCGGGACAGGCGACGTCTATGGCTACACCTTC | CASSQDGSTGTGDVYGYTF | TRBV4-3 | TRBD1 | TRBJ1-2 | .
TGTGCCAGCAGCCAAGATCGGAACTATGGCTACACCTTC | CASSQDRNYGYTF | TRBV3-1/TRBV3-2 | . | TRBJ1-2 | .
TGTGCCAGCAGTACGACAGCAACTAATGAAAAACTGTTTTTT | CASSTTATNEKLFF | TRBV6-5 | . | TRBJ1-4 | .
TGTGCCAGCACGTCGTCGGGGCGCCTTGAGCAGTTCTTC | CASTSSGRLEQFF | TRBV6-5 | . | TRBJ2-1 | .
TGTGCCAGCAGCCCGACCGGGGACAGGGGCCATGGCATTCAGTACTTC | CASSPTGDRGHGIQYF | TRBV6-4 | TRBD1 | TRBJ2-4 | .
TGCGCCAGCTCTACTAGCGGGAGGGACCAGGAGACCCAGTACTTC | CASSTSGRDQETQYF | TRBV5-1 | TRBD2 | TRBJ2-5 | few
TGTGCCAGCAGCCCCCCTGGGCGGCTGTTCAATCAGCCCCAGCATTTT | CASSPPGRLFNQPQHF | TRBV21-1 | . | TRBJ1-5 | .
TGTGCCAGCAGCCAAGACAGCAGCTTTACTTACAATGAGCAGTTCTTC | CASSQDSSFTYNEQFF | TRBV14 | . | TRBJ2-1 | once
TGTGCCAGCACGGTAGCGGGGGGGAGCTCCTACGAGCAGTACTTC | CASTVAGGSSYEQYF | TRBV7-8 | TRBD2 | TRBJ2-7 | .
TGTGCCAGCAGTGAATGGGCGGAAAACTACGAGCAGTACTTC | CASSEWAENYEQYF | TRBV2 | . | TRBJ2-7 | .
TGTGCCAGCAGCAATAGGGGCCTGCAGTACTTC | CASSNRGLQYF | TRBV7-2 | . | TRBJ2-7 | .
TGTGCCAGCAAACCGGGAGCGGCCAGCACTGAAGCTTTCTTT | CASKPGAASTEAFF | TRBV11-2 | . | TRBJ1-1 | few
TGTGCCAGCAGCTTAGTTTCCACGGATAGCTCCTACGAGCAGTACTTC | CASSLVSTDSSYEQYF | TRBV7-2 | . | TRBJ2-7 | .
TGCGCCAGCAGTCAACCCCTAGGGGGCGTTTATTCGGACTCCTACGAGCAGTACTTC | CASSQPLGGVYSDSYEQYF | TRBV23-1 | TRBD1 | TRBJ2-7 | once
TGTGCCAGCAGCGCATTAGCGGCGGCCCAATCCGAGCAGTACTTC | CASSALAAAQSEQYF | TRBV3-1/TRBV3-2 | . | TRBJ2-7 | .
TGTGCCAGCAGCCAACCACCCGGTAGCGGGGGGGCGAAGATAGAGACCCAGTACTTC | CASSQPPGSGGAKIETQYF | TRBV3-1/TRBV3-2 | TRBD2 | TRBJ2-5 | .
TGTGCCAGCAGCGCGAGGGGACTACCTCTTGGCAATGAGCAGTTCTTC | CASSARGLPLGNEQFF | TRBV9 | TRBD2 | TRBJ2-1 | .
TGTGCCAGCAGAAGGGACGCTGAAGCTTTCTTT | CASRRDAEAFF | TRBV6-6 | . | TRBJ1-1 | .
TGTGCCAGCAGCCAAGAGGCAGGGGGCGCCGGGAACACTGAAGCTTTCTTT | CASSQEAGGAGNTEAFF | TRBV4-2 | TRBD1 | TRBJ1-1 | .
TGTGCCAGCAGTGACTCGAGCGGGGGGGCCAATGAGCAGTTCTTC | CASSDSSGGANEQFF | TRBV6-4 | TRBD2 | TRBJ2-1 | once
TGTGCCAGCAGCTTAGGGGCTAGCGGGAGCAATGAGCAGTTCTTC | CASSLGASGSNEQFF | TRBV11-3 | TRBD2 | TRBJ2-1 | .
TGTGCCAGCAGCTCCGGGACGGGAACTTACGAGCAGTACTTC | CASSSGTGTYEQYF | TRBV6-5 | . | TRBJ2-7 | .